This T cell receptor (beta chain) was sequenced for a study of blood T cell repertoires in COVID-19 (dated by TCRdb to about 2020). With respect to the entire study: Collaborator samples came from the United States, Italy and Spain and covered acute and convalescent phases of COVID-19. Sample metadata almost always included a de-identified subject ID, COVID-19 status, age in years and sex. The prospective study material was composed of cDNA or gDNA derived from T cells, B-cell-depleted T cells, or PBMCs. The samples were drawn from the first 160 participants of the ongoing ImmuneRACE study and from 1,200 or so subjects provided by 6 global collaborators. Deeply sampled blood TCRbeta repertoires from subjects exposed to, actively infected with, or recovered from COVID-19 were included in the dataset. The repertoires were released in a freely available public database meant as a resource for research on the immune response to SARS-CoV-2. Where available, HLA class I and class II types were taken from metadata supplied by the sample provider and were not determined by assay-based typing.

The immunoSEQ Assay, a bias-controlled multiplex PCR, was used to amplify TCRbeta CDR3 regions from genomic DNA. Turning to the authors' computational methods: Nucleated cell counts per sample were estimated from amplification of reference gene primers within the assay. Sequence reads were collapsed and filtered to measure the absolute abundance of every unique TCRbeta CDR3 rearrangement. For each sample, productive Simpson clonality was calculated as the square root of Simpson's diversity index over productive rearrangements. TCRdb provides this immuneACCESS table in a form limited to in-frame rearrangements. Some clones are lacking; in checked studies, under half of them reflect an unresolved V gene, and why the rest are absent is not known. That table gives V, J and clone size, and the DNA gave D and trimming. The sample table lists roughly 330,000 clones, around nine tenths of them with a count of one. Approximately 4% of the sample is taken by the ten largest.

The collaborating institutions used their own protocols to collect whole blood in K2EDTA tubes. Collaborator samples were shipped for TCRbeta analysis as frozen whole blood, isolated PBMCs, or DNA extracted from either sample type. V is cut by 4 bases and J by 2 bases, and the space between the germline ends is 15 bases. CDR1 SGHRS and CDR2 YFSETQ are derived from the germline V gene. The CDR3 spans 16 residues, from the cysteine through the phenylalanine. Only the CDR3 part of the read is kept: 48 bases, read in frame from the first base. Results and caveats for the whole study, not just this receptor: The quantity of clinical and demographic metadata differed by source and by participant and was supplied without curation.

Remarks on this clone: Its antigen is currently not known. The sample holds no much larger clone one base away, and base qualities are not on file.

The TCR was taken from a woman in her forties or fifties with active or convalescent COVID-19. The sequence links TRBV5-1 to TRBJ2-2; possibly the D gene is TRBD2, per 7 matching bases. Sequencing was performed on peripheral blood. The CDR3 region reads CASSTRGGGNTGELFF. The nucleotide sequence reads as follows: TGCGCCAGCAGCACAAGGGGGGGCGGTAACACCGGGGAGCTGTTTTTT. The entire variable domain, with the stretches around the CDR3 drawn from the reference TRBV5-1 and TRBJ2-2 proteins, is KAGVTQTPRYLIKTRGQQVTLSCSPISGHRSVSWYQQTPGQGLQFLFEYFSETQRNKGNFPGRFSGRQFSNSRSEMNVSTLELGDSALYLCASSTRGGGNTGELFFGEGSRLTVL.